A single sample gave rise to the 17 T cell receptor beta chains below, sequenced in a study of neoadjuvant nivolumab and ipilimumab in lung cancer. Generated by immunoSEQ multiplex PCR, the TCRdb table keeps only in-frame clones and is missing some. The sample contains some 28,000 clones, 83% of which appear only once. The source material was tumor tissue, sampled after neoadjuvant nivolumab, alone or with ipilimumab, at or shortly before surgery. The receptors were sampled from an adult with non-small cell lung cancer.

This clone was seen a few times. The rearrangement joins TRBV5-1 to TRBJ2-5; 11 bases line up with TRBD1. Germline CDR1 reads SGHRS; CDR2 reads YFSETQ. V lost 3 bases and J lost 4; bases outside the gene matches: 2. This CDR3 is 14 amino acids long. The CDR3 sequence is CASSSGTGGETQYF. The CDR3 bases are TGCGCCAGCAGCTCCGGGACAGGGGGAGAGACCCAGTACTTC.

This rearrangement joins TRBV11-3 to TRBJ2-2, with a tentative D call TRBD1 (5 bases). Trimming took off 4 bases at V and 4 bases at J, with 7 bases between the two ends. Germline V gene lookup returns CDR1 SGHNT and CDR2 YENEEA. The CDR3 loop spans 13 amino acids. The CDR3 nucleotides read TGTGCCAGCAGCTCACAGGCCACCGGGGAGCTGTTTTTT. This sequence encodes CASSSQATGELFF.

V is TRBV2 and J is TRBJ2-1; TRBD2 agrees at 9 bases. Trimming cost V 6 bases and J 5 bases; bases outside gene matches: 2. The CDR3 covers 13 residues. Germline V gene lookup returns CDR1 SNHLY and CDR2 FYNNEI. CDR3 in amino acids: CASRLAGNNEQFF. DNA for the CDR3: TGTGCCAGCAGGCTAGCGGGGAACAATGAGCAGTTCTTC.

The rearrangement uses TRBV28 and TRBJ2-7; 9 bases fit TRBD1. The CDR3 runs to 13 residues. CDR1 is MDHEN, CDR2 SYDVKM, per germline. V gave up 4 bases and J gave up 9 bases; unmatched junction bases: 7. CDR3 amino acids: CASSSYRGRGQYF. The CDR3 nucleotides are TGTGCCAGCAGTTCCTACAGGGGGCGCGGGCAGTACTTC.

CDR3 sequence reads: CASSLAGGGPYEQYF. Written as DNA, the CDR3 is TGCGCCAGCAGCTTGGCAGGGGGAGGGCCCTACGAGCAGTACTTC. The rearrangement joins TRBV5-1 to TRBJ2-7, with D tentatively TRBD1 or TRBD2 (7 bases each). There are 15 residues in the CDR3. CDR1 and CDR2 from the germline V gene are SGHRS and YFSETQ. The V gene lost 0 bases and the J gene lost 2 bases, with 12 bases spanning the gap.

The rearrangement joins TRBV2 to TRBJ2-5, with D possibly being TRBD1 (5 bases). There are 13 residues in the CDR3. The germline V gene encodes CDR1 SNHLY and CDR2 FYNNEI. Deletions cut 5 bases from V and 3 bases from J, with 10 bases between. CDR3 residues: CASSSDSKETQYF. The CDR3 bases are TGTGCCAGCAGTTCCGACAGTAAAGAGACCCAGTACTTC. Complete variable domain (other parts from reference TRBV2 and TRBJ2-5): EPEVTQTPSHQVTQMGQEVILRCVPISNHLYFYWYRQILGQKVEFLVSFYNNEISEKSEIFDDQFSVERPDGSNFTLKIRSTKLEDSAMYFCASSSDSKETQYFGPGTRLLVL.

This clone was observed a handful of times. The gene calls are TRBV7-9 and TRBJ1-1; D not certain. CDR1 and CDR2 from the germline V gene are SEHNR and FQNEAQ (reference sequence). V was clipped by 5 bases and J by 3 bases, with 13 bases between them. The CDR3 loop spans 14 amino acids. CDR3 loop: CASSLGRLDTEAFF. The CDR3 DNA sequence: TGTGCCAGCAGCCTCGGACGCCTCGACACTGAAGCTTTCTTT.

The chain combines TRBV2 with TRBJ1-1, with 10 bases matching TRBD1. Germline CDR1 SNHLY, CDR2 FYNNEI. The CDR3 sequence is 13 residues long. With V trimmed by 8 bases and J by 7 bases, 7 bases remained unmatched. CDR3 sequence reads: CASVGTGAFEAFF. The DNA for the CDR3 is TGTGCCAGCGTCGGGACAGGGGCATTTGAAGCTTTCTTT.

This chain joins TRBV5-4 and TRBJ1-1, with D unclear. Germline lookup yields CDR1 SGHNT and CDR2 YYREEE (reference sequence). The CDR3 runs to 14 residues. The ends were cut back, 3 bases at V and 2 bases at J, with 11 bases in the middle. CDR3 DNA sequence: TGTGCCAGCAGCTGGCGGAGGGCTAACACTGAAGCTTTCTTT. Encoded protein: CASSWRRANTEAFF.

CDR3 in DNA: TGTGCCAGTAGTAGAATGTATGAGGGAGGTGGCTACACCTTC. Translating gives CASSRMYEGGGYTF. The chain combines TRBV19 with TRBJ1-2; D not resolved. CDR1 is LNHDA, CDR2 SQIVND, per germline (reference sequence). Trimming pared 4 bases from V and 7 bases from J, leaving 16 bases between. The length of the CDR3 is 14 residues.

The chain couples TRBV6-1 to TRBJ2-5; no firm D call. Germline V lookup: CDR1 MNHNS, CDR2 SASEGT. V lost 5 bases, J lost 2 bases, and 6 bases lay in between. The CDR3 sequence is 12 residues long. The DNA of the CDR3 is TGTGCCAGCAGTCTTCAACAAGAGACCCAGTACTTC. This translates into CASSLQQETQYF.

This clone was recorded once. The V and J genes are TRBV6-5 and TRBJ1-1; TRBD1 matches at 9 bases. This CDR3 comprises 14 residues. Per the germline V gene, CDR1 is MNHEY and CDR2 is SVGAGI. Trimming cost V 7 bases and J 4 bases; bases outside gene matches: 7. CDR3 DNA sequence: TGTGCCAGCACTCCTGGGGGACAGGGCACTGAAGCTTTCTTT. Its protein product is CASTPGGQGTEAFF.

The chain couples TRBV10-3 to TRBJ2-2; TRBD1 matches at 9 bases. The ends lost 7 bases at V and 2 bases at J; junction bases unmatched: 2. CDR3 length equals 14 residues. Germline CDR1 is ENHRY and CDR2 is SYGVKD. The CDR3 coding sequence is TGTGCCATCACGGACAGGGGAAACACCGGGGAGCTGTTTTTT. Its translation: CAITDRGNTGELFF.

V gene TRBV6-6 combines with J gene TRBJ2-1, with a possible D match to TRBD1 (6 bases). Germline assignment: CDR1 MNHNY and CDR2 SVGAGI (reference sequence). This CDR3 spans 15 amino acids. Trimming pared 6 bases from V and 2 bases from J, leaving 14 bases between. Here the CDR3 reads CASSRGGAPYNEQFF. CDR3 coding DNA: TGTGCCAGCAGCCGAGGGGGTGCGCCCTACAATGAGCAGTTCTTC.

Here the CDR3 DNA reads TGTGCCAGCAGCTTCCTTATACAGGAGGTGACCCAGTACTTC. Encoded protein: CASSFLIQEVTQYF. The chain employs TRBV5-6 and TRBJ2-5; D might be TRBD1 or TRBD2, each matching 5 bases. The germline V gene has CDR1 SGHDT and CDR2 YYEEEE. The CDR3 covers 14 residues. Trimming shortened V by 2 bases and J by 7 bases, and 15 bases separated the two germline ends.

The chain has TRBV4-1 and TRBJ2-3; D remains ambiguous. Germline V CDR1 and CDR2: MGHRA, YSYEKL. V lost 0 bases to trimming and J lost 2 bases, with 15 bases between them. The CDR3 totals 17 residues. For the CDR3, the DNA is TGCGCCAGCAGCCAAGAAGGGTGGTTCTACCTCACAGATACGCAGTATTTT. It is translated as CASSQEGWFYLTDTQYF.

The rearrangement links TRBV7-2 to TRBJ2-5; no firm D call. V was clipped by 6 bases and J by 5 bases, with 16 bases between them. There are 14 residues in the CDR3. In germline, CDR1 is SGHTA, CDR2 FQGNSA. CDR3 coding DNA: TGTGCCAGCAGGACCGACTCACCTCGGGAGACCCAGTACTTC. This translates into CASRTDSPRETQYF. The whole variable domain, remainder taken from reference TRBV7-2 and TRBJ2-5, is GAGVSQSPSNKVTEKGKDVELRCDPISGHTALYWYRQSLGQGLEFLIYFQGNSAPDKSGLPSDRFSAERTGGSVSTLTIQRTQQEDSAVYLCASRTDSPRETQYFGPGTRLLVL.